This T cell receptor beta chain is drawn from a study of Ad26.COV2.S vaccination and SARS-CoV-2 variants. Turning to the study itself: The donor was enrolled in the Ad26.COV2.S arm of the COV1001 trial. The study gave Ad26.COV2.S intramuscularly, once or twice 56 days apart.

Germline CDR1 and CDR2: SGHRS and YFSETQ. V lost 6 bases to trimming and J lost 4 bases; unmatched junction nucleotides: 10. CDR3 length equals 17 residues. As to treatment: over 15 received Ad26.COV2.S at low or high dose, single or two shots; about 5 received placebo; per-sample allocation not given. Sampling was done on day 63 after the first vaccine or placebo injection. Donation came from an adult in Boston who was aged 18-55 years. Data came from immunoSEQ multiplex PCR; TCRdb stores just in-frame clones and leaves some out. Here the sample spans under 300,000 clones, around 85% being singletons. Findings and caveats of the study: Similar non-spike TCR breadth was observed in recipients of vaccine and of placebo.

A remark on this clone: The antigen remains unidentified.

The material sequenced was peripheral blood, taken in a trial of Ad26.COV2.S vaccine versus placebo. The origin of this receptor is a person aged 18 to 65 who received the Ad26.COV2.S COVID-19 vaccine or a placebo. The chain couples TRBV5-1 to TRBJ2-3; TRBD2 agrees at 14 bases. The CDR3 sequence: CASKGGLAGDWADTQYF. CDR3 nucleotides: TGCGCCAGCAAAGGGGGACTAGCGGGGGACTGGGCAGATACGCAGTATTTT.